This T cell receptor (beta chain) is drawn from a study of shared clonotypes between healthy human individuals. Source study methods: Because ImmunoSEQ provided only junction sequences with no quality scores, the filtering differed. The method was immunoSEQ multiplex PCR; TCRdb's version includes in-frame clones alone and lacks a portion of them. Clonal size and the V and J genes are those of that table, whereas D and trimming came from the DNA. The data contain about 1 million clones, about three quarters of them singletons. Germline trimming cut 5 bases from V and 6 bases from J; bases unmatched to any gene: 2. The CDR3 covers 13 residues. CDR1 MNHNY and CDR2 SVGAGI come from the germline V gene (reference sequence).

This clonotype was sampled from a man aged 18 to 35 in good health. Material: memory CD4+ T cells sorted from blood. As to subset: CD45RA-negative fraction. J is TRBJ2-4 and V is TRBV6-6, with 9 bases that match TRBD1. This chain's CDR3 is CASSPTGGNIQYF. DNA of the CDR3: TGTGCCAGCAGTCCGACAGGGGGAAACATTCAGTACTTC.